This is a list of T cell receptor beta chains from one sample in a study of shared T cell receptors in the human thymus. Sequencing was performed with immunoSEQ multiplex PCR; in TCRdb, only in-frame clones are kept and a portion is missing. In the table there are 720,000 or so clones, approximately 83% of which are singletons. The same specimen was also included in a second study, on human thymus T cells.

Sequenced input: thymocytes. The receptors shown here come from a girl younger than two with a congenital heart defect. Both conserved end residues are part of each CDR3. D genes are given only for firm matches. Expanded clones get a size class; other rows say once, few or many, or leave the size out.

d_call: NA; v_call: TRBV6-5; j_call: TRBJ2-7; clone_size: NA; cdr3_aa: CASSYSGASFSYEQYF; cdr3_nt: TGTGCCAGCAGTTACTCGGGGGCCTCCTTCTCCTACGAGCAGTACTTC
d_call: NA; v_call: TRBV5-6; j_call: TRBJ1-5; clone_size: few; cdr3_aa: CASSLQGARNQPQHF; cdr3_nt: TGTGCCAGCAGCTTGCAGGGTGCTCGCAATCAGCCCCAGCATTTT
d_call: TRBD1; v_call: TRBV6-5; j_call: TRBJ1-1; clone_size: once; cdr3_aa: CASSPTRGRSLKAFF; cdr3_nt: TGTGCCAGCAGTCCGACTAGGGGGCGGTCCCTCAAAGCTTTCTTT
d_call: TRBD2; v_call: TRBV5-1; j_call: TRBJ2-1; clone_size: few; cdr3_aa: CASRAGGHNEQFF; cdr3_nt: TGCGCCAGCAGGGCGGGGGGGCACAATGAGCAGTTCTTC
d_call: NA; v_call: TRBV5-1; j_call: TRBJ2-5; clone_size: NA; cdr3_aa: CASSTLPDTSQETQYF; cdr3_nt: TGCGCCAGCAGCACCCTCCCGGACACTTCACAAGAGACCCAGTACTTC
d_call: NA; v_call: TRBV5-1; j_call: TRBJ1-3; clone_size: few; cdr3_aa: CASSTGPGTIYF; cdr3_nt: TGCGCCAGCAGCACAGGTCCTGGCACCATATATTTT
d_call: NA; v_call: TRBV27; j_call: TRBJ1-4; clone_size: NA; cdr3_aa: CASTESSQEGGKLFF; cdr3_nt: TGTGCCAGCACCGAAAGCAGCCAGGAGGGTGGGAAACTGTTTTTT
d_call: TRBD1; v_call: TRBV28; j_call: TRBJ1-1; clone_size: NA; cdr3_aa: CASITPGDRGMNTEAFF; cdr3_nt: TGTGCCAGCATCACCCCGGGGGACAGGGGAATGAACACTGAAGCTTTCTTT
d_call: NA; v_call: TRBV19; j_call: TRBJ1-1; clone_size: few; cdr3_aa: CASSATWRVNTEAFF; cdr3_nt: TGTGCCAGTAGTGCAACCTGGAGGGTGAACACTGAAGCTTTCTTT
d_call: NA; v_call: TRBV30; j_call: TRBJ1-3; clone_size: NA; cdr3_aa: CAWSVRGSSGNTIYF; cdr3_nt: TGTGCCTGGAGTGTTAGAGGAAGCTCTGGAAACACCATATATTTT
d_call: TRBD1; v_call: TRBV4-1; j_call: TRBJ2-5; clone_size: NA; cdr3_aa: CASSQDFLGQGQETQYF; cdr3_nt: TGCGCCAGCAGCCAAGATTTCCTGGGACAGGGTCAAGAGACCCAGTACTTC
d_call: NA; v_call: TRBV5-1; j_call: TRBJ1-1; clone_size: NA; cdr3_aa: CASNAGGGAFF; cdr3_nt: TGCGCCAGCAACGCGGGGGGGGGAGCTTTCTTT
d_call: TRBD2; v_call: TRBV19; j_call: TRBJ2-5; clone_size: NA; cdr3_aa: CASSKASGGAYETQYF; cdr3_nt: TGTGCCAGTAGTAAGGCTAGCGGGGGGGCTTATGAGACCCAGTACTTC
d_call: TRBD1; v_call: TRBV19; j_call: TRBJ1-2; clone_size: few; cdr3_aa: CASRILFRRQGTKRYGYTF; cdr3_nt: TGTGCCAGTAGGATCCTTTTCCGGAGACAGGGGACCAAAAGGTATGGCTACACCTTC
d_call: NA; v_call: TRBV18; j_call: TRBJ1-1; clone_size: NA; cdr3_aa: CASSPLGQENTEAFF; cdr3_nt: TGTGCCAGCTCACCTCTTGGGCAAGAAAACACTGAAGCTTTCTTT
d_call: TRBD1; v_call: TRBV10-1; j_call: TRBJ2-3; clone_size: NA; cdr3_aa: CASSESFGGTGELDTQYF; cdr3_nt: TGCGCCAGCAGTGAGTCATTCGGAGGGACAGGGGAGCTGGATACGCAGTATTTT
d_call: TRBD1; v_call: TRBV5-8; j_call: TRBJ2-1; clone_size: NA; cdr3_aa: CASSLDWDRGDNEQFF; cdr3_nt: TGTGCCAGCAGCTTGGATTGGGACAGGGGGGACAATGAGCAGTTCTTC
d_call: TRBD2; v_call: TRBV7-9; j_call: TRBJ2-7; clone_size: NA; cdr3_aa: CASSPGAGDRVYEQYF; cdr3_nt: TGTGCCAGCAGCCCAGGCGCGGGGGACCGGGTGTACGAGCAGTACTTC
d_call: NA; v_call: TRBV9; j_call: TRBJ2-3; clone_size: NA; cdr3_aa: CASSAGDSTDTQYF; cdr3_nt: TGTGCCAGCAGCGCCGGGGATAGCACAGATACGCAGTATTTT
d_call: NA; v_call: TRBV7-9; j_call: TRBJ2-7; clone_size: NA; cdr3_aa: CASSAGGTTSYEQYF; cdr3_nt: TGTGCCAGCAGCGCCGGCGGAACCACAAGCTACGAGCAGTACTTC
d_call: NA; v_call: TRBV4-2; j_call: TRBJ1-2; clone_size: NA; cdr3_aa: CASSQDEEPRSYGYTF; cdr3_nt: TGTGCCAGCAGCCAAGACGAGGAGCCCCGAAGCTATGGCTACACCTTC
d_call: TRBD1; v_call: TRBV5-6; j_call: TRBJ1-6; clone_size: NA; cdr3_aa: CASRTGRDSPLHF; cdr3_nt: TGTGCCAGCAGGACAGGGAGAGATTCACCCCTCCACTTT
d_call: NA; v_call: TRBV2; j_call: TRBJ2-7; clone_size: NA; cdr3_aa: CASTRVTSLAEQYF; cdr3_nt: TGTGCCAGCACCCGGGTGACCTCTTTAGCCGAGCAGTACTTC
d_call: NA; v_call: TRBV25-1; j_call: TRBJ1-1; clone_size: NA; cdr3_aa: CATLGGTSDTEAFF; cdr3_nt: TGTGCCACCCTTGGCGGGACCTCGGACACTGAAGCTTTCTTT
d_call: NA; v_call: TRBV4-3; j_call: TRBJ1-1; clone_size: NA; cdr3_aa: CASSQVPLGTEAFF; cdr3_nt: TGCGCCAGCAGCCAAGTTCCGCTAGGCACTGAAGCTTTCTTT
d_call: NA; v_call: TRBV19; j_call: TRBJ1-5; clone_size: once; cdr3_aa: CASSRQGRNQPQHF; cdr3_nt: TGTGCCAGTAGTAGGCAGGGAAGAAATCAGCCCCAGCATTTT
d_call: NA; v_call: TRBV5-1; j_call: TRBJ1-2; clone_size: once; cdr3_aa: CASSLDRDGSSNYGYTF; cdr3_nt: TGCGCCAGCAGCTTGGACAGGGATGGATCGTCAAACTATGGCTACACCTTC
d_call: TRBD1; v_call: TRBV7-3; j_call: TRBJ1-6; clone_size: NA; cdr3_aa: CASSSKDRDDNSPLHF; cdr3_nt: TGTGCCAGCAGCTCGAAGGACAGGGATGATAATTCACCCCTCCACTTT
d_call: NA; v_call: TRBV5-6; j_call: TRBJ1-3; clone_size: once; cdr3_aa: CASSLEFGGGASGNTIYF; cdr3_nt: TGTGCCAGCAGCTTGGAGTTTGGTGGGGGGGCCTCTGGAAACACCATATATTTT
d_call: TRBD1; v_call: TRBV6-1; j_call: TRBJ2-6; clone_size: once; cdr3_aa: CASSEALRRDRSRFSGANVLTF; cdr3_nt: TGTGCCAGCAGTGAAGCGCTTCGCCGGGACAGGAGTAGGTTCTCTGGGGCCAACGTCCTGACTTTC
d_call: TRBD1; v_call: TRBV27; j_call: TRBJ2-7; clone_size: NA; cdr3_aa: CASRDRDDEQYF; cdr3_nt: TGTGCCAGCAGAGACAGGGACGACGAGCAGTACTTC
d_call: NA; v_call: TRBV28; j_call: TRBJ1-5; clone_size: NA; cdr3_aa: CASSRQDNQPQHF; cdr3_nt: TGTGCCAGCTCCCGACAGGACAATCAGCCCCAGCATTTT
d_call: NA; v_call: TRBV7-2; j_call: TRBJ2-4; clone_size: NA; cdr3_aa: CASSLGRDRIQYF; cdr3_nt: TGTGCCAGCAGCTTAGGCAGGGATCGCATTCAGTACTTC
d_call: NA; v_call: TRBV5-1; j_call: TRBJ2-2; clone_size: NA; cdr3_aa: CASSFDSTTVAGELFF; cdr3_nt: TGCGCCAGCAGCTTTGACTCGACCACGGTGGCCGGGGAGCTGTTTTTT
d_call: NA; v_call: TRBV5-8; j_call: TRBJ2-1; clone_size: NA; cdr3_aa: CASSLDRGGWWNEQFF; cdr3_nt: TGTGCCAGCAGCTTGGACAGGGGAGGTTGGTGGAATGAGCAGTTCTTC
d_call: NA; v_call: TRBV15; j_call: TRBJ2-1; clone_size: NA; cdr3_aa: CATSALRRGHVYNEQFF; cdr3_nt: TGTGCCACCAGCGCCTTGAGAAGGGGACACGTCTACAATGAGCAGTTCTTC
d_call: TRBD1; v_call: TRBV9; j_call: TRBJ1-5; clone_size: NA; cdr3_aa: CASSTGTGNQPQHF; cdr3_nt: TGTGCCAGCAGCACCGGGACAGGAAATCAGCCCCAGCATTTT
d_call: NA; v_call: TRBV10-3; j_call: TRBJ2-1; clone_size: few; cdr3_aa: CAISESNRDTNEQFF; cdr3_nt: TGTGCCATCAGTGAGTCGAATAGGGACACCAATGAGCAGTTCTTC
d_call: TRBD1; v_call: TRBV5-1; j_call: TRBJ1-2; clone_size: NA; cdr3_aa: CASSLPGQGVRGYTF; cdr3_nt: TGCGCCAGCAGCTTGCCGGGACAGGGCGTGAGGGGCTACACCTTC
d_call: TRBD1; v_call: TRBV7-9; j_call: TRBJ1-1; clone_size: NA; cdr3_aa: CASSSGTGEYTEAFF; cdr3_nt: TGTGCCAGCAGCTCCGGGACAGGGGAGTACACTGAAGCTTTCTTT
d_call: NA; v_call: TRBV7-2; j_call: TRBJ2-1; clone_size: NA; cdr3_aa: CASSSPRGAGYNEQFF; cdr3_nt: TGTGCCAGCAGCTCCCCCCGTGGGGCGGGATACAATGAGCAGTTCTTC
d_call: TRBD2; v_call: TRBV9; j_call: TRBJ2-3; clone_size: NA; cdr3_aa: CASSVEWRGGSDTQYF; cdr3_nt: TGTGCCAGCAGCGTAGAGTGGCGGGGGGGCTCAGATACGCAGTATTTT
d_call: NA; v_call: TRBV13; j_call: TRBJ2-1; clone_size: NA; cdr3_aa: CASSMEDEQFF; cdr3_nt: TGTGCCAGCAGCATGGAGGATGAGCAGTTCTTC
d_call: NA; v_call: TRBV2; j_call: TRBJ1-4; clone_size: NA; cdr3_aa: CASRRGGFDEKLFF; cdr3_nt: TGTGCCAGCAGAAGGGGGGGATTTGATGAAAAACTGTTTTTT
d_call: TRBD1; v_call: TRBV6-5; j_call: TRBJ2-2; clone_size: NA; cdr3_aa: CASSRGQSNTGELFF; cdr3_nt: TGTGCCAGCAGTCGGGGACAGTCGAACACCGGGGAGCTGTTTTTT
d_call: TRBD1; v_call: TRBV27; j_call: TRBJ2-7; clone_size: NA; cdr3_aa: CASSSRDRGREQYF; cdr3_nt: TGTGCCAGCAGTTCCCGGGACAGGGGGCGGGAGCAGTACTTC
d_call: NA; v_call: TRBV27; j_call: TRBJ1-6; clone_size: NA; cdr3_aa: CASNDNRDSSYNSPLHF; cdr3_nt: TGTGCCAGCAACGATAACAGGGATAGCTCCTATAATTCACCCCTCCACTTT
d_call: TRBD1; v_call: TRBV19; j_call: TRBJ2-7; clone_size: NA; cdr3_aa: CASSIDRAPGTGDYEQYF; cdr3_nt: TGTGCCAGTAGTATAGATCGAGCCCCCGGGACAGGGGACTACGAGCAGTACTTC
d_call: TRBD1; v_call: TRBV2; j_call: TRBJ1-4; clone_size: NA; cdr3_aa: CASRDRNNEKLFF; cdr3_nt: TGTGCCAGCCGGGACAGAAACAATGAAAAACTGTTTTTT